The 10 T cell receptor beta chains listed next were all sequenced from one sample in a study of blood T cell dynamics during melanoma immunotherapy (dated by TCRdb to the early 2020s). The sample's time point label, in plain terms: pre-treatment baseline. Receptor libraries were prepared by the immunoSEQ multiplex PCR assay. Not all clones reach the TCRdb copy of this immuneACCESS table, which keeps in-frame sequences only. Checked studies attribute under half of the gap to unresolved V genes and leave the rest unexplained. Here the sample has 6,200 or so clones; 85% to 95% occur a single time. Together, the top ten hold 9.5% to 15% of the sample. The specimen comprised cell-free DNA from blood, sampled from a patient treated with checkpoint blockade. The cell subset or site tag for this specimen amounts to: plasma cell-free DNA. The origin of the receptors is a human donor with melanoma.

This sequence joins TRBV5-4 and TRBJ2-2, with TRBD2 matching over 11 bases. This CDR3 is built from 15 residues. Losses at the gene ends were 4 bases for V and 5 bases for J; bases not matched to a gene: 4. CDR1 is SGHNT, CDR2 YYREEE, per germline (reference sequence). CDR3 sequence: CASSPSGRPTGELFF. In DNA, the CDR3 is TGTGCCAGCAGCCCTAGCGGGAGGCCTACCGGGGAGCTGTTTTTT.

The chain has TRBV4-3 and TRBJ1-2, with D possibly matching TRBD1 (6 bases). This CDR3 is built from 13 residues. The V gene lost 0 bases and the J gene lost 7 bases, with 9 bases spanning the gap. Germline V gene sequence: CDR1 LGHNA, CDR2 YSLEER. The CDR3 nucleotides are TGCGCCAGCAGCCAAGAGGACAGTATTGGCTACACCTTC. It translates to CASSQEDSIGYTF.

The J gene is TRBJ2-4, the V gene TRBV7-2; possibly TRBD2 for D (6 bases). The CDR3 totals 13 residues. V dropped 6 bases and J dropped 8 bases, with 14 bases sitting between them. Looked up from germline, CDR1 is SGHTA and CDR2 is FQGNSA. CDR3: CASRRGVADIQYF. The CDR3 DNA is TGTGCCAGCAGGCGCGGGGTTGCGGACATTCAGTACTTC. The whole variable domain, filled in from reference TRBV7-2 and TRBJ2-4, reads GAGVSQSPSNKVTEKGKDVELRCDPISGHTALYWYRQSLGQGLEFLIYFQGNSAPDKSGLPSDRFSAERTGGSVSTLTIQRTQQEDSAVYLCASRRGVADIQYFGAGTRLSVL.

The chain is built from TRBV10-1 and TRBJ2-3; no clear D gene. This CDR3 has 12 amino acids. V was shortened by 5 bases and J by 4 bases, with 7 bases between the two germline ends. Germline CDR1 is WNHNN and CDR2 is SYGVQD (reference sequence). Here the CDR3 DNA reads TGCGCCAGCAGTCGCGGATCAGATACGCAGTATTTT. Its protein product is CASSRGSDTQYF.

This clone was detected only once. The gene calls are TRBV7-9 and TRBJ1-2; a weak D match, TRBD1 (5 bases). Germline V gene lookup returns CDR1 SEHNR and CDR2 FQNEAQ (reference sequence). This CDR3 has 15 residues. V lost 5 bases, J lost 4 bases, and 17 bases lay in between. Here the CDR3 reads CASSPGGEWGYGYTF. CDR3 bases: TGTGCCAGCAGCCCAGGAGGGGAGTGGGGCTATGGCTACACCTTC.

The genes are TRBV6-1 and TRBJ1-1, with 11 bases lining up with TRBD1. CDR1 and CDR2 (germline): MNHNS, SASEGT. The CDR3 length is 14 residues. The trim removed 4 bases at V and 6 bases at J, leaving 4 bases unmatched. DNA of the CDR3: TGTGCCAGCAGTGTAGGGGGACAGGGGGCTGAAGCTTTCTTT. It encodes CASSVGGQGAEAFF.

CDR3 amino acids: CASSIKETNYGYTF. The CDR3 nucleotides read TGTGCCAGCAGCATTAAGGAGACAAACTATGGCTACACCTTC. The chain links TRBV7-8 to TRBJ1-2; no definite D call. The V and J ends lost 5 bases and 2 bases respectively, with 12 bases between them. Germline V gene data show CDR1 as SGHVS and CDR2 as FQNEAQ. This CDR3 has 14 residues.

V is TRBV6-1 and J is TRBJ1-6, with D perhaps TRBD1 (5 bases). This CDR3 spans 17 amino acids. Trimming pared 3 bases from V and 12 bases from J, leaving 24 bases between. The V gene's germline CDR1 is MNHNS and CDR2 SASEGT. CDR3 sequence: CASSDSPRGSGLKPLHF. CDR3 in DNA: TGTGCCAGCAGTGATTCACCCCGGGGGTCGGGGTTAAAACCCCTCCACTTT.

The V and J genes are TRBV2 and TRBJ2-7; a weak D match, TRBD1 (5 bases). With 5 bases removed from V and 5 bases from J, the gap between germline ends came to 13 bases. CDR1 SNHLY and CDR2 FYNNEI come from the germline V gene. This CDR3 has 13 amino acids. The CDR3: CASSTRETNEQYF. The CDR3 nucleotides are TGTGCCAGCAGTACCAGGGAAACCAACGAGCAGTACTTC.

The chain has TRBV15 and TRBJ1-3, with TRBD1 as a possible D gene (6 bases). Germline V CDR1 and CDR2: LNHNV, YYDKDF (reference sequence). The CDR3 is 13 amino acids. Between the trimmed V and J ends, which lost 7 bases and 2 bases, there was a span of 9 bases. CDR3 protein: CATNGGPGNTIYF. The CDR3 DNA follows: TGTGCCACCAACGGGGGGCCTGGAAACACCATATATTTT.